The T cell receptor beta chain described here comes from a study of blood T cells in healthy people across ages. Regarding the study as a whole: Relative to aged donors, long-lived donors carried more naive CD4+ cells and displayed higher diversity.

A few counts support this clonotype. Its antigen remains unknown. A J-beta primer mix and a sample-barcoded 5' primer were used in a second PCR of roughly 6 to 12 cycles. TCRdb independently ran MiXCR on the 5' RACE reads; one entry per CDR3 protein. The sample has 750,000 to 850,000 distinct CDR3 sequences, 25% seen once. The CDR3 spans 19 residues. Germline CDR1 reads MDHEN; CDR2 reads SYDVKM. V gave up 6 bases and J gave up 0 bases, with 21 bases separating them. These data were also filed under a second study, of T cells of mothers and their children.

The sequence derives from a boy aged 10-17 years in good health. The chain joins TRBV28 to TRBJ2-6; perhaps TRBD2 as D (6 bases). The sample was blood. As DNA, the CDR3 is TGTGCCAGCAGAACGTCGTTGGGAGGTGCGCGCTCTGGGGCCAACGTCCTGACTTTC. Its protein is CASRTSLGGARSGANVLTF.